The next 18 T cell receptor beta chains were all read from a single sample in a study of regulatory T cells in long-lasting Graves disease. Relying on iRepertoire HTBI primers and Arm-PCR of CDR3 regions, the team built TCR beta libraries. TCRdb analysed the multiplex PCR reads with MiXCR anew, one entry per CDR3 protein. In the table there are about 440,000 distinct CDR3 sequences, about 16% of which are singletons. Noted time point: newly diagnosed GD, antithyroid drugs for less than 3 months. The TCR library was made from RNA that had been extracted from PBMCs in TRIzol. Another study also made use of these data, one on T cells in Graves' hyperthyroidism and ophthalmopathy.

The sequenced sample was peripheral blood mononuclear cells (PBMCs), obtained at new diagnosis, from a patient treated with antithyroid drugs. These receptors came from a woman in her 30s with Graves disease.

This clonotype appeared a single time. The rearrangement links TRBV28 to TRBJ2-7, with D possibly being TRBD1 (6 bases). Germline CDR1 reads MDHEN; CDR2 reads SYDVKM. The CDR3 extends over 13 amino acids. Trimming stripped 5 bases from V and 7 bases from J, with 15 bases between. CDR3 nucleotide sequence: TGTGCCAGCAGTGCGCCGGGACAAGGAGAGCAGTACTTC. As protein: CASSAPGQGEQYF.

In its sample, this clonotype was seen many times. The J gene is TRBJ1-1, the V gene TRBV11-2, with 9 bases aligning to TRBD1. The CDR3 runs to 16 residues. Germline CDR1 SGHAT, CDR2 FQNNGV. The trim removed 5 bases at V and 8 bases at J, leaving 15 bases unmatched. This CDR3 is CASSQGQGPTHREAFF. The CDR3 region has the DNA TGTGCCAGCAGCCAAGGACAGGGGCCGACGCACCGAGAAGCTTTCTTT.

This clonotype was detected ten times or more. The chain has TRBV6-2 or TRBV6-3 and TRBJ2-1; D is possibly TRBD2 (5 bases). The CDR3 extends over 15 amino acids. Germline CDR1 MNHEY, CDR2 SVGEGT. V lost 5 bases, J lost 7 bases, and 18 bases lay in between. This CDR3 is CASSPVQASGNEQFF. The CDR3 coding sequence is TGTGCCAGCAGTCCCGTACAAGCCTCGGGGAATGAGCAGTTCTTC.

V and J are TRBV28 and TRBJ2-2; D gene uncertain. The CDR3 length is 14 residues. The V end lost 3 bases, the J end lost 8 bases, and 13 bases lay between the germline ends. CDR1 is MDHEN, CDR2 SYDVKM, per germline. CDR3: CASSFGQLQGELFF. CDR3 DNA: TGTGCCAGCAGTTTCGGCCAGCTCCAGGGGGAGCTGTTTTTT.

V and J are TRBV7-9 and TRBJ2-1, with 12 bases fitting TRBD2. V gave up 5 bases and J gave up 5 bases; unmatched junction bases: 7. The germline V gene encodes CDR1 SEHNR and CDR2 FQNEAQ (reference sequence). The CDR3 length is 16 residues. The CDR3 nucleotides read TGTGCCAGCAGCCCCGCTAGCGGGAGGGAGAACAATGAGCAGTTCTTC. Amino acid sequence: CASSPASGRENNEQFF.

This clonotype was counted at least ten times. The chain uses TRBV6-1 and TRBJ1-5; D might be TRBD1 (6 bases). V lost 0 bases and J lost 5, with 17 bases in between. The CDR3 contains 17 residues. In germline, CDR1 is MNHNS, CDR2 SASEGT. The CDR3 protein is CASSEARGGPRYQPQHF. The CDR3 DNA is TGTGCCAGCAGTGAAGCTAGGGGGGGTCCTAGGTATCAGCCCCAGCATTTT.

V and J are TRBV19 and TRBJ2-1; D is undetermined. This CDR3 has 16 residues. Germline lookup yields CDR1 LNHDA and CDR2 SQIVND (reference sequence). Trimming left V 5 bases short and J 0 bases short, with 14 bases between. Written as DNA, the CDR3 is TGTGCCAGTAGTTCACTACCCTTTAGCTCCTACAATGAGCAGTTCTTC. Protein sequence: CASSSLPFSSYNEQFF.

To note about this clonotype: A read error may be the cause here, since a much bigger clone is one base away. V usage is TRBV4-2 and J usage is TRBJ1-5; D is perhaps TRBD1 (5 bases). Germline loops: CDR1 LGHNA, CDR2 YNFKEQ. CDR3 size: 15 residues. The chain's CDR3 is CGSSQEGVANQPQHF. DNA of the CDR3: TGTGGCAGCAGCCAAGAAGGGGTGGCCAATCAGCCCCAGCATTTT.

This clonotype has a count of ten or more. The CDR3 coding sequence is TGCGCCAGCAGCTTAGGGACTAGCGGGAGTTTGGATACGCAGTATTTT. It yields the protein CASSLGTSGSLDTQYF. This sequence joins TRBV5-1 and TRBJ2-3; TRBD2 matches at 14 bases. CDR1 and CDR2 (germline): SGHRS, YFSETQ. The CDR3 sequence is 16 residues long. The V and J ends lost 2 bases and 6 bases, in that order; junction bases with no gene match: 5.

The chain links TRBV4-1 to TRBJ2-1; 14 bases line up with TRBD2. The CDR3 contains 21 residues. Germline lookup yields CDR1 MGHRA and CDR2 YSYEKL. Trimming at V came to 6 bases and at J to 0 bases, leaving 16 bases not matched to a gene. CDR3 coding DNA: TGCGCCAGCAGAAGGGTTCAGGGACTAGCGGGAGTTGGGCGCTCCTACAATGAGCAGTTCTTC. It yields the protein CASRRVQGLAGVGRSYNEQFF.

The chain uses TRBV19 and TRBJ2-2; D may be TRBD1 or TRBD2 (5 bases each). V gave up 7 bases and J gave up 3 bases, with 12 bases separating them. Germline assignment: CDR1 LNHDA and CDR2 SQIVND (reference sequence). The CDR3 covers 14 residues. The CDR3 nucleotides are TGTGCCAGTACCGAGGGGAGTTACACCGGGGAGCTGTTTTTT. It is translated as CASTEGSYTGELFF.

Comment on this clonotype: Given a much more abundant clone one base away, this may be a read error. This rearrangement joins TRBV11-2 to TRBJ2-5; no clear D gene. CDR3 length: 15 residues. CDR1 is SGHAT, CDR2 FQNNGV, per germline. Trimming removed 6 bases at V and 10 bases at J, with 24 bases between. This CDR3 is CASSQEVLRLAIQYF. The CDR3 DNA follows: TGTGCCAGCAGTCAAGAGGTGCTGCGCCTGGCGATCCAGTACTTC. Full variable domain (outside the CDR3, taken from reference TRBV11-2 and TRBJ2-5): EAGVAQSPRYKIIEKRQSVAFWCNPISGHATLYWYQQILGQGPKLLIQFQNNGVVDDSQLPKDRFSAERLKGVDSTLKIQPAKLEDSAVYLCASSQEVLRLAIQYFGPGTRLLVL.

The CDR3 here is CASSQEGGTGETQYF. CDR3 sequence (DNA): TGCGCCAGCAGCCAAGAGGGGGGGACAGGGGAGACCCAGTACTTC. This chain uses TRBV4-1 with TRBJ2-5; 9 nucleotides match TRBD1. The V gene's germline CDR1 is MGHRA and CDR2 YSYEKL. The CDR3 covers 15 residues. J lost 5 bases, V lost 0 bases, and 4 bases had no gene match.

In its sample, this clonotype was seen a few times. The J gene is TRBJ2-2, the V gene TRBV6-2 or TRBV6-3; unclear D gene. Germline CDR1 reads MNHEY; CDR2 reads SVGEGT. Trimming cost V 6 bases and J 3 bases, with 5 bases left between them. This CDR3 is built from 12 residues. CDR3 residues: CASRTHTGELFF. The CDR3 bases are TGTGCCAGCAGGACCCACACCGGGGAGCTGTTTTTT.

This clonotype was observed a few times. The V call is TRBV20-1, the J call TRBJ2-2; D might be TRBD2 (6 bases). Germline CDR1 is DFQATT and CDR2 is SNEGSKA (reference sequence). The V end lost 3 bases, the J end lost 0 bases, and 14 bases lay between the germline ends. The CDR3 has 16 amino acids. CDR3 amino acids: CSASLLGTPNTGELFF. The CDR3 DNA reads TGCAGTGCTAGTCTTCTCGGGACTCCGAACACCGGGGAGCTGTTTTTT.

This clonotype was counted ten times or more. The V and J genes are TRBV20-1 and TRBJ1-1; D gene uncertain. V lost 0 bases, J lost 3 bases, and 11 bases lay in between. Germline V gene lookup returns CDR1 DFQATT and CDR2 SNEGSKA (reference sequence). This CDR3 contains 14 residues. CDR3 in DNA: TGCAGTGCTAGAGATCCTCGCCGAGACACTGAAGCTTTCTTT. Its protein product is CSARDPRRDTEAFF.

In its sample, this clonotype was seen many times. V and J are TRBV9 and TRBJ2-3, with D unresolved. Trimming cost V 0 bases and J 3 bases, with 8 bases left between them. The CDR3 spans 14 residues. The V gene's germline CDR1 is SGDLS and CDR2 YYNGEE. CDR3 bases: TGTGCCAGCAGCGTAGCTCCGGTTACAGATACGCAGTATTTT. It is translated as CASSVAPVTDTQYF.

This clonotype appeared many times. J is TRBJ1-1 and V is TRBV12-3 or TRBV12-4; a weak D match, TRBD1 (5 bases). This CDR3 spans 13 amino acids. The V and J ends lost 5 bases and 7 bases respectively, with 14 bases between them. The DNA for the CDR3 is TGTGCCAGCAGTCGCCCAGGGAGTAATGAAGCTTTCTTT. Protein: CASSRPGSNEAFF.